One TCR beta chain is described in this entry. This sample is part of a study of blood T cell repertoires in COVID-19. V lost 6 bases, J lost 1 base, and 12 bases lay in between. Germline CDR1 and CDR2: MNHEY and SVGAGI. The length of the CDR3 is 15 residues. Residents of about two dozen US areas, aged about 18 to 89 years, made up the participants. Original analysis: From reference gene primer amplification, estimates of nucleated cell counts were derived. Assay: immunoSEQ multiplex PCR; the TCRdb copy retains only in-frame clones and omits some. The V and J calls and clone size were taken over from that table, and D and trimming were inferred from the DNA. The repertoire holds about 210,000 clones, with 87% as singletons.

The gene calls are TRBV6-5 and TRBJ2-2; D possibly corresponds to TRBD2 (6 bases). Sequencing was done on a sample of PBMCs or T cells enriched from blood (not recorded which). The TCR was taken from a man aged 30 to 39 in a cohort exposed to, infected with or recovered from COVID-19 (not recorded which). The CDR3 region is CASRPGRWNTGELFF. As DNA, the CDR3 is TGTGCCAGCAGACCGGGGAGGTGGAACACCGGGGAGCTGTTTTTT.